The 27 T cell receptor beta chains in this list originate from one sample, sequenced in a study of T-cell reconstitution after alpha-beta-depleted transplantation in children (dated by TCRdb to about 2016). The method was PCR. Sequencing was performed on an Illumina HiSeq 2500. TCR library preparation used molecular barcoding, with unique molecular identifiers applied to normalize quantification of the TCRbeta repertoire. The raw public data were reprocessed by TCRdb itself: fastp quality trimming at Q25, MiXCR clonotype calling, in-frame beta chains only. When rows share a CDR3 protein, they turn into one entry using the most common DNA and genes. Within this sample are about 280,000 distinct CDR3 sequences, with approximately 10% of them counted one time only. Jointly, the top ten make up roughly a quarter of the sample. Sample treatment or condition, as interpreted from the label and publication: allogeneic hematopoietic cell transplantation with graft depleted of TCRalphabeta T cells and CD19 B cells.

Sequenced material: peripheral blood, taken 180 days after TCRalphabeta/CD19-depleted stem cell transplant. The receptors come from a male patient between 2 and 15 years old who had a stem cell transplant for chronic granulomatous disease, so the T cells may come from the graft donor.

There are many counts of this clonotype. This chain uses TRBV6-2 or TRBV6-3 with TRBJ2-7; TRBD1 matches 7 bases. Germline CDR1 MNHEY, CDR2 SVGEGT. This CDR3 is 14 amino acids long. The V and J ends lost 6 bases and 4 bases, in that order; junction bases with no gene match: 9. The CDR3 nucleotides read TGTGCCAGCAGCCGCGACAGGGTTTTTTACGAGCAGTACTTC. Its translation is CASSRDRVFYEQYF.

This clonotype was detected ten times or more. This chain links TRBV6-5 with TRBJ2-7; 11 bases are shared with TRBD2. The CDR3 runs 17 residues. V shed 1 base, J shed 1 base, and the junction held 6 bases outside the gene matches. The germline V gene encodes CDR1 MNHEY and CDR2 SVGAGI. CDR3 protein: CASSYFRLAGGSYEQYF. In DNA form, the CDR3 reads TGTGCCAGCAGTTACTTTCGTCTAGCGGGAGGTTCCTACGAGCAGTACTTC.

As regards this clonotype: It may be a read error: a sequence one base away is much more abundant. The chain combines TRBV28 with TRBJ2-3; D uncertain. Between the trimmed V and J ends, which lost 7 bases and 2 bases, there was a span of 10 bases. From germline, CDR1 is MDHEN and CDR2 SYDVKM. This CDR3 is built from 13 residues. The CDR3 region has the DNA TGTGCCAGCAATGCCTTGCCCACAGATACGCAGTATTTT. Its translation is CASNALPTDTQYF.

This clonotype was found many times. The junction shows a germline mismatch at one end, possibly a read error. This chain uses TRBV27 with TRBJ2-3; no clear D gene. This CDR3 is built from 13 residues. CDR1 MNHEY and CDR2 SMNVEV come from the germline V gene (reference sequence). For the CDR3, the DNA is TGTGCCAGCCGTATTCACAGCACAGATGCGCAGTATTTT. This encodes CASRIHSTDAQYF.

This clonotype has ten or more counts. The chain combines TRBV20-1 with TRBJ1-5, with D maybe TRBD1 (5 bases). Per the germline V gene, CDR1 is DFQATT and CDR2 is SNEGSKA (reference sequence). V gave up 2 bases and J gave up 5 bases, with 16 bases separating them. The CDR3 has 15 amino acids. The CDR3 DNA sequence: TGCAGTGCTAGATTCCCGGGACGAGTGGATCAGCCCCAGCATTTT. Protein: CSARFPGRVDQPQHF.

This clonotype was seen repeatedly, ten times or more. The chain is built from TRBV5-1 and TRBJ2-7; 7 nucleotides align to TRBD2. The CDR3 is made up of 17 amino acids. Losses at the gene ends were 3 bases for V and 2 bases for J; bases not matched to a gene: 14. Germline loops: CDR1 SGHRS, CDR2 YFSETQ. CDR3 in DNA: TGCGCCAGCAGCTGCCCCAAATCGGGAGGACCGACCTACGAGCAGTACTTC. It yields the protein CASSCPKSGGPTYEQYF.

This clonotype was observed at least ten times. The gene calls are TRBV5-6 and TRBJ2-1, with D perhaps matching TRBD2 (5 bases). There are 15 residues in the CDR3. Trimming stripped 5 bases from V and 0 bases from J, with 12 bases between. Germline CDR1 is SGHDT and CDR2 is YYEEEE. DNA for the CDR3: TGTGCCAGCAGAGGGAAGCGGAGCTCCTACAATGAGCAGTTCTTC. Encoded protein: CASRGKRSSYNEQFF.

This clonotype was seen at least ten times. This chain uses TRBV11-3 with TRBJ2-6; D may be TRBD2 (6 bases). There are 17 residues in the CDR3. V dropped 0 bases and J dropped 0 bases, with 9 bases sitting between them. Germline V gene lookup returns CDR1 SGHNT and CDR2 YENEEA. CDR3 DNA: TGTGCCAGCAGCTTAGAAACTAGCAGCTCTGGGGCCAACGTCCTGACTTTC. Translated: CASSLETSSSGANVLTF.

This clonotype occurred many times. The V and J genes are TRBV6-5 and TRBJ1-5; possible D gene TRBD1, 6 bases. Trimming removed 2 bases at V and 1 base at J, with 9 bases between. This CDR3 comprises 15 residues. The germline V gene encodes CDR1 MNHEY and CDR2 SVGAGI. The CDR3: CASSYADRSNQPQHF. Written as DNA, the CDR3 is TGTGCCAGCAGTTACGCCGACAGGAGCAATCAGCCCCAGCATTTT.

This clonotype was detected ten times or more. J is TRBJ1-2 and V is TRBV6-5, with D hard to call. The CDR3 consists of 13 residues. Germline lookup yields CDR1 MNHEY and CDR2 SVGAGI. V lost 0 bases and J 5 bases, leaving 7 bases between the germline ends. The DNA for the CDR3 is TGTGCCAGCAGTTACTCGGGCGATTATGGCTACACCTTC. Translated, it gives CASSYSGDYGYTF.

The gene calls are TRBV18 and TRBJ2-7, with D maybe TRBD2 (6 bases). This CDR3 comprises 16 residues. Germline V gene sequence: CDR1 KGHSH, CDR2 LQKENI. The germline V and J ends were trimmed by 2 bases and 6 bases, with 20 bases remaining between them. CDR3 nucleotides: TGTGCCAGCTCACCAGGCCTCGGCGGGGTTACCTTCGAGCAGTACTTC. Residues: CASSPGLGGVTFEQYF.

In this sample, this clonotype turned up many times. V usage is TRBV28 and J usage is TRBJ2-3, with D possibly TRBD2 on 6 matching bases. CDR1 is MDHEN and CDR2 is SYDVKM in the germline V gene. This CDR3 is 9 amino acids long. This chain's CDR3 is CASGDTQYF. In DNA, the CDR3 is TGTGCGAGCGGGGATACGCAGTATTTT. The complete variable domain, with remaining parts taken from reference TRBV28 and TRBJ2-3, reads DVKVTQSSRYLVKRTGEKVFLECVQDMDHENMFWYRQDPGLGLRLIYFSYDVKMKEKGDIPEGYSVSREKKERFSLILESASTNQTSMYLCASGDTQYFGPGTRLTVL.

The chain joins TRBV21-1 to TRBJ2-7; whether TRBD2, the table's D call, matches the DNA was not checked. TRBV21-1 is marked as a pseudogene. The CDR3 has 16 residues. CDR3 sequence (DNA): TGTGCCAGCAGCAAAGGCGGCGGGGGGGTGTCCTACGAGCAGTACTTC. It specifies CASSKGGGGVSYEQYF.

This clonotype was seen ten or more times. The chain combines TRBV18 with TRBJ2-6, with 7 bases that match TRBD1. Germline trimming cut 2 bases from V and 3 bases from J; bases unmatched to any gene: 1. CDR1 is KGHSH, CDR2 LQKENI, per germline. This CDR3 is 15 amino acids long. CDR3 sequence: CASSPDRVGANVLTF. The CDR3 DNA reads TGTGCCAGCTCACCAGACAGGGTTGGGGCCAACGTCCTGACTTTC.

Concerning this clonotype itself: At one boundary the junction diverges from the germline segment, which might be a read error. The chain has TRBV28 and TRBJ2-1, with TRBD2 matching 11 bases. The CDR3 is made up of 15 amino acids. CDR1 and CDR2 (germline): MDHEN, SYDVKM. The CDR3 spells CACRTSGPSYNEQFF. In DNA, the CDR3 is TGTGCCTGCAGGACTAGCGGGCCATCCTACAATGAGCAGTTCTTC.

This clonotype appeared many times. The CDR3 loop is CASSQALYKYGYTF. The CDR3 nucleotides are TGCGCCAGCAGCCAAGCACTGTACAAGTATGGCTACACCTTC. The chain couples TRBV4-1 to TRBJ1-2; D is unclear. The CDR3 runs 14 residues. Germline CDR1 MGHRA, CDR2 YSYEKL. V lost 1 base and J lost 5, with 11 bases in between.

As concerns this clonotype: A read error may explain this, as a much larger clone is one base away. The rearrangement joins TRBV5-1 to TRBJ2-3; the D gene is possibly TRBD2 (5 bases). The V gene lost 1 base and the J gene lost 4 bases, with 10 bases spanning the gap. Germline V CDR1 and CDR2: SGHRS, YFSETQ. The CDR3 totals 14 residues. CDR3 in DNA: TGCGCCAGCAGCTTGCAGATTAGCGCAGATACGCAGTATTTT. As protein: CASSLQISADTQYF.

This clonotype came up many times. This chain uses TRBV7-2 with TRBJ2-7, with unresolved D. The V gene lost 0 bases and the J gene lost 4 bases, with 19 bases spanning the gap. CDR3 length: 17 amino acids. CDR1 is SGHTA, CDR2 FQGNSA, per germline. The CDR3 DNA sequence: TGTGCCAGCAGCTTAGCAAAGATGGGATTATCGGTGTACGAGCAGTACTTC. This gives the protein CASSLAKMGLSVYEQYF.

This clonotype came up many times. The chain joins TRBV29-1 to TRBJ2-7; unclear D gene. The germline gives CDR1 SQVTM, CDR2 ANQGSEA. The CDR3 covers 13 residues. Deletions cut 2 bases from V and 7 bases from J, with 15 bases between. DNA of the CDR3: TGCAGCGTTGAAAGGCCCCCAGGCAAGGAGCAGTACTTC. Its translation is CSVERPPGKEQYF.

As to this clonotype: A clone one base away is much larger, so this may be a read error. V gene TRBV7-2 combines with J gene TRBJ1-5, with D unclear. The CDR3 extends over 14 amino acids. The germline V gene encodes CDR1 SGHTA and CDR2 FQGNSA. For the CDR3, the DNA is TGTGCCAGCAGCCCGCGTCGCTCACCCGTGCCCCTGCATTTT. This encodes CASSPRRSPVPLHF.

This clonotype was seen many times. The rearrangement links TRBV30 to TRBJ2-5; possible D gene TRBD1, 6 bases. From germline, CDR1 is GTSNPN and CDR2 SVGIG (reference sequence). V lost 2 bases and J lost 5, with 12 bases in between. The CDR3 sequence is 13 residues long. CDR3 nucleotides: TGTGCCTGGAGTACTATGAGGGGGGAGACCCAGTACTTC. This codes for CAWSTMRGETQYF.

This clonotype came up many times. The gene calls are TRBV12-3 or TRBV12-4 and TRBJ1-5, with D uncertain. V dropped 0 bases and J dropped 0 bases, with 6 bases sitting between them. This CDR3 contains 15 residues. The chain's CDR3 is CASSLAGDSNQPQHF. In DNA form, the CDR3 reads TGTGCCAGCAGTTTAGCCGGAGATAGCAATCAGCCCCAGCATTTT.

This clonotype was seen repeatedly, ten times or more. This chain's CDR3 is CASSSQGGNTEAFF. CDR3 nucleotides: TGCGCCAGCAGCAGCCAAGGAGGGAACACTGAAGCTTTCTTT. The genes are TRBV5-1 and TRBJ1-1; D unresolved. Germline CDR1 is SGHRS and CDR2 is YFSETQ. Trimming pared 4 bases from V and 1 base from J, leaving 11 bases between. This CDR3 is built from 14 residues.

This clonotype was counted many times. The CDR3 bases are TGTGCCAGCAGTTTATCGACAGGGGGCAATCAGCCCCAGCATTTT. It codes for CASSLSTGGNQPQHF. The J gene is TRBJ1-5, the V gene TRBV27, with TRBD1 matching over 8 bases. Unmatched junction bases numbered 0, after V lost 0 bases and J lost 2 bases. The CDR3 sequence is 15 residues long. CDR1 and CDR2 from the germline V gene are MNHEY and SMNVEV (reference sequence).

This clonotype was counted many times. The chain combines TRBV23-1 with TRBJ2-5; 8 nucleotides agree with TRBD1. TRBV23-1 is designated an ORF whose function remains uncertain. V was clipped by 8 bases and J by 0 bases; unmatched bases: 5. CDR3 length equals 14 residues. The CDR3 DNA sequence: TGCGCCAGCCGGGACAGGTTGTACCAAGAGACCCAGTACTTC. Its translation: CASRDRLYQETQYF.

This clonotype has ten or more counts. The chain combines TRBV5-1 with TRBJ2-7; D remains unclear. V was clipped by 0 bases and J by 6 bases, with 10 bases between them. The CDR3 runs 13 residues. Per the germline V gene, CDR1 is SGHRS and CDR2 is YFSETQ. CDR3 nucleotide sequence: TGCGCCAGCAGCTTGGGGCAGAAGGGCGAGCAGTACTTC. Encoded protein: CASSLGQKGEQYF.

This clonotype was counted ten times or more. This sequence joins TRBV20-1 and TRBJ1-5; D gene ambiguous. Trimming shortened V by 0 bases and J by 6 bases, and 15 bases separated the two germline ends. Germline-derived CDR1 and CDR2 are DFQATT and SNEGSKA (reference sequence). This CDR3 spans 15 amino acids. The CDR3 sequence is CSAREGFPLGQPQHF. The DNA for the CDR3 is TGCAGTGCTAGAGAGGGGTTCCCACTGGGTCAGCCCCAGCATTTT.